This T cell receptor beta chain stems from a study of blood T cell repertoires in COVID-19. The overall study: The origin of the acute and convalescent COVID-19 samples was the United States, Italy and Spain.

Original processing methods: Estimated nucleated cell counts came from reference gene primer amplification. Assay used: immunoSEQ multiplex PCR; TCRdb lists only in-frame clones, some missing. The DNA was the basis for D and trimming; V, J and clone size are from that table. The table shows over 350,000 clones, with over 75% occurring only once. Residents of 24 US areas, aged roughly 18 to 90 years, made up the participants. Cohort assignment relied on participant-reported clinical history. The germline V gene has CDR1 MDHEN and CDR2 SYDVKM. The CDR3 sequence is 14 residues long. V was clipped by 6 bases and J by 1 base; unmatched bases: 3.

The chain employs TRBV28 and TRBJ1-5; 7 nucleotides line up with TRBD1. This TCR came from a woman aged 25 to 39 with acute COVID-19. The sequenced material came from PBMCs or T cells enriched from blood (not recorded which). DNA of the CDR3: TGTGCCAGCAGGGACAGGTTAAGCAATCAGCCCCAGCATTTT. It specifies CASRDRLSNQPQHF.